This entry is about one T cell receptor (beta chain). Its antigen is unknown. CDR1 and CDR2 from the germline V gene are MDHEN and SYDVKM. The CDR3 length is 11 residues. V dropped 7 bases and J dropped 4 bases, with 5 bases sitting between them. CD4+ T cells from unexposed donors were obtained before the COVID-19 pandemic (2011-2018). After about 10 days of culture, CD4+ T cells were isolated. Testing used SARS-CoV-2 S/N and four cold-coronavirus spikes on unexposed-donor CD4+ T cells, cells permitting. Fresh IL-2 medium replaced half the medium on days 3 and 7. TCRdb's table, derived via immunoSEQ multiplex PCR, lists solely in-frame clones and lacks some. This sample has fewer than 20,000 clones, with approximately 80% found just once. These data are taken from a study of CD4 T cells in relation to SARS-CoV-2 and coronaviruses. Across the study: TCR beta CDR3s were sequenced after 10-day antigen culture of PBMCs. The restricting HLA molecule for shared crossreactive spike epitopes was mapped.

The sample taken for sequencing was CD4+ T cells from PBMCs, cultured in vitro. This TCR was recovered from a human donor in good health. This chain joins TRBV28 and TRBJ2-1; D not resolved. In nucleotides, the CDR3 is TGTGCCAGCACTCGGTACAATGAGCAGTTCTTC. Translating gives CASTRYNEQFF.